The entry below gives a single T cell receptor (beta chain) sequence along with its context. Its antigen is not known. Measured with immunoSEQ multiplex PCR; TCRdb has only the in-frame clones, and not every one. Here the sample spans around 33,000 clones, about 85% being singletons. These data originate in a study of T cells in tuberculosis. Findings and limits, study-wide: GEM motif frequencies gave 55% to 75% accuracy; the GMM repertoire gave about 90%.

As to time point: new active TB diagnosis, blood taken before or within 7 days of starting treatment. Unsorted cryopreserved PBMC were sequenced, averaging around 100,000 T cells per clinical donor. V lost 2 bases to trimming and J lost 5 bases; unmatched junction nucleotides: 7. The germline gives CDR1 SEHNR, CDR2 FQNEAQ (reference sequence). The CDR3 loop spans 15 amino acids. Sequencing was performed on PBMCs, taken at tuberculosis diagnosis. The clonotype comes from an adult with tuberculosis. V usage is TRBV7-9 and J usage is TRBJ2-7; 9 bases match TRBD2. CDR3 in amino acids: CASSLSASGEHEQYF. DNA of the CDR3: TGTGCCAGCAGCTTATCCGCTAGCGGGGAACACGAGCAGTACTTC.